This TCR beta chain was sequenced for a study of CD8+ T cells in alopecia areata. Once RNA had been extracted, it was reverse transcribed into cDNA to act as the sequencing template. Data came from immunoSEQ multiplex PCR; TCRdb stores just in-frame clones and leaves some out. The table records around 100,000 clones, around 50% of them present only once. Germline assignment: CDR1 GTSNPN and CDR2 SVGIG (reference sequence). The CDR3 is made up of 14 amino acids. Specified treatment: oral pan-JAK inhibitor, 5-10 mg twice daily. Patients with alopecia areata provided lesional scalp punch biopsies as well as peripheral blood.

The sample was CD8+ T cells sorted from blood, taken at week 24, from a patient treated with tofacitinib. This chain connects TRBV30 to TRBJ1-6; a weak D match, TRBD1 (5 bases). This clonotype was sampled from a human donor with alopecia areata. The CDR3 DNA follows: TGTGCGGCTTCTCTGGGGGTTGGGAATTCACCCCTCCACTTT. It codes for CAASLGVGNSPLHF.